Below are 30 T cell receptor beta chains sequenced from a single sample in a study of blood T cell repertoires in COVID-19. The protocol was immunoSEQ multiplex PCR, while the TCRdb copy is restricted to in-frame clones and leaves out a portion. The sample gives approximately 240,000 clones, roughly 80% of which show up once; roughly 5% is in the top ten. Material: peripheral blood. The receptors were sampled from a woman aged 60-75 years who had recovered from COVID-19.

This clone was seen a handful of times. The chain combines TRBV18 with TRBJ2-7, with a tentative D call TRBD2 (6 bases). The V gene's germline CDR1 is KGHSH and CDR2 LQKENI. V lost 6 bases and J lost 0, with 21 bases in between. The CDR3 runs to 17 residues. In DNA, the CDR3 is TGTGCCAGCTCTCTACCGGGGGTCGGAAGTAGCTCCTACGAGCAGTACTTC. It specifies CASSLPGVGSSSYEQYF.

On this clone: Other nucleotide sequences in the sample specify the same CDR3. The rearrangement joins TRBV6-5 to TRBJ1-2; D unclear. The CDR3 is 13 amino acids. Trimming cost V 5 bases and J 0 bases, with 7 bases left between them. Per germline, CDR1 MNHEY and CDR2 SVGAGI. The CDR3: CASSPGANYGYTF. The CDR3 coding sequence is TGTGCCAGCAGTCCGGGAGCTAACTATGGCTACACCTTC.

This clone was recorded once. This rearrangement joins TRBV10-3 to TRBJ1-1; 9 bases are a match to TRBD1. This CDR3 has 14 residues. The V and J ends lost 6 bases and 4 bases, in that order; junction bases with no gene match: 6. The germline gives CDR1 ENHRY, CDR2 SYGVKD. CDR3: CAISEQGAPTEAFF. In DNA form, the CDR3 reads TGTGCCATCAGCGAACAGGGGGCCCCCACTGAAGCTTTCTTT.

This sequence joins TRBV10-1 and TRBJ1-5, with no clear D. The V and J ends lost 7 bases and 4 bases respectively, with 14 bases between them. CDR1 is WNHNN and CDR2 is SYGVQD in the germline V gene (reference sequence). The CDR3 has 14 residues. DNA for the CDR3: TGCGCCAGCATTTCGGGTAGAGGGAATCAGCCCCAGCATTTT. Its protein is CASISGRGNQPQHF.

This chain links TRBV7-3 with TRBJ2-1; TRBD2 agrees at 8 bases. Germline V CDR1 and CDR2: SGHTA, FQGTGA. The junction had 4 bases not matched to a gene; V was cut back by 1 base and J by 5 bases. The CDR3 totals 15 residues. The chain's CDR3 is CASSLITAGDNEQFF. CDR3 bases: TGTGCCAGCAGCTTAATAACAGCGGGGGACAATGAGCAGTTCTTC.

The rearrangement uses TRBV3-1 (or the pseudogene TRBV3-2) and TRBJ2-7, with 7 bases that match TRBD2. From germline, CDR1 is LGHDT and CDR2 YNNKEL (reference sequence). There are 16 residues in the CDR3. V trimming: 3 bases; J trimming: 3 bases; junction bases outside the gene matches: 11. Here the CDR3 reads CASSHSSRTRRYEQYF. The CDR3 coding sequence is TGTGCCAGCAGCCATTCGTCTCGGACTAGACGCTACGAGCAGTACTTC.

The V call is TRBV9, the J call TRBJ1-3; possibly TRBD1 for D (6 bases). In germline, CDR1 is SGDLS, CDR2 YYNGEE. CDR3 size: 15 residues. Trimming took off 1 base at V and 2 bases at J, with 10 bases between the two ends. CDR3 protein: CASSVRGNTGNTIYF. CDR3 in DNA: TGTGCCAGCAGCGTAAGGGGGAACACTGGAAACACCATATATTTT.

The chain uses TRBV30 and TRBJ2-2; D not certain. The CDR3 is made up of 11 amino acids. The germline V and J ends were trimmed by 5 bases and 3 bases, with 4 bases remaining between them. Germline V gene data show CDR1 as GTSNPN and CDR2 as SVGIG (reference sequence). CDR3 sequence: CAWADTGELFF. DNA for the CDR3: TGTGCCTGGGCTGACACCGGGGAGCTGTTTTTT.

This clone has only one observation. This chain uses TRBV7-8 with TRBJ1-5, with D maybe TRBD1 (6 bases). This CDR3 comprises 15 residues. Germline-derived CDR1 and CDR2 are SGHVS and FQNEAQ. The V and J ends lost 5 bases and 4 bases respectively, with 15 bases between them. CDR3 DNA sequence: TGTGCCAGCAGCCTCGACAGGTCCTATAATCAGCCCCAGCATTTT. Its translation is CASSLDRSYNQPQHF.

Only a few counts were recorded for this clone. This chain connects TRBV7-2 to TRBJ2-7, with a tentative D call TRBD1 (6 bases). Trimming took off 5 bases at V and 1 base at J, with 12 bases between the two ends. The CDR3 runs to 14 residues. Germline values: CDR1 SGHTA, CDR2 FQGNSA. CDR3 residues: CASSTTGSSYEQYF. The CDR3 coding sequence is TGTGCCAGCAGCACTACAGGGTCATCCTACGAGCAGTACTTC.

This chain connects TRBV5-8 to TRBJ1-1, with a tentative D call TRBD1 (5 bases). CDR1 is SGHTS, CDR2 YDEGEE, per germline. This CDR3 has 16 amino acids. The V end was cut by 1 base, the J end by 2 bases, with 15 bases between. CDR3: CASSLQYTDRNTEAFF. CDR3 DNA sequence: TGTGCCAGCAGCTTGCAATATACAGACAGAAACACTGAAGCTTTCTTT.

The V call is TRBV18, the J call TRBJ1-1, with D possibly TRBD1 on 6 matching bases. The V end was cut by 1 base, the J end by 4 bases, with 13 bases between. Germline assignment: CDR1 KGHSH and CDR2 LQKENI. The CDR3 runs to 15 residues. The CDR3: CASSPLGGRITEAFF. The CDR3 DNA reads TGTGCCAGCTCACCACTGGGGGGGCGGATCACTGAAGCTTTCTTT.

The chain has TRBV3-1 (or the pseudogene TRBV3-2) and TRBJ2-1; TRBD2 might be the D (6 bases). CDR3 size: 14 residues. Germline V gives CDR1 LGHDT, CDR2 YNNKEL (reference sequence). The V gene lost 1 base and the J gene lost 8 bases, with 12 bases spanning the gap. CDR3 coding DNA: TGTGCCAGCAGCCAAGCGGGACTCCGAGATGAGCAGTTCTTC. It translates to CASSQAGLRDEQFF.

The V gene is TRBV5-6, the J gene TRBJ2-3; perhaps TRBD2 as D (5 bases). This CDR3 is built from 15 residues. Trimming shortened V by 3 bases and J by 3 bases, and 14 bases separated the two germline ends. Germline V gives CDR1 SGHDT, CDR2 YYEEEE. In DNA form, the CDR3 reads TGTGCCAGCAGCTCCTGGCGGAGAGGGACAGATACGCAGTATTTT. This translates into CASSSWRRGTDTQYF.

This chain uses TRBV2 with TRBJ1-5; D gene unclear. The ends were cut back, 1 base at V and 1 base at J, with 8 bases in the middle. Germline lookup yields CDR1 SNHLY and CDR2 FYNNEI. CDR3 length: 15 residues. CDR3 region: CASSEGVGSNQPQHF. The CDR3 coding sequence is TGTGCCAGCAGTGAAGGGGTCGGGAGCAATCAGCCCCAGCATTTT.

The chain links TRBV4-2 to TRBJ1-2; TRBD1 is a possible D gene (6 bases). The V end lost 5 bases, the J end lost 3 bases, and 13 bases lay between the germline ends. The CDR3 has 14 amino acids. The germline CDR1 and CDR2 sequences are LGHNA and YNFKEQ. The DNA of the CDR3 is TGTGCCAGCAGCAACAACAGGGACCACTATGGCTACACCTTC. Translated, it gives CASSNNRDHYGYTF.

This clone was counted a single time. This chain connects TRBV3-1 (or the pseudogene TRBV3-2) to TRBJ2-3, with 9 positions matching TRBD2. There are 20 residues in the CDR3. Germline values: CDR1 LGHDT, CDR2 YNNKEL (reference sequence). Unmatched junction bases numbered 21, after V lost 4 bases and J lost 4 bases. CDR3 residues: CASSRSTAGTSRPPSDTQYF. The CDR3 nucleotides are TGTGCCAGCAGCCGGAGTACGGCCGGGACTAGCCGCCCTCCGTCAGATACGCAGTATTTT.

This chain joins TRBV4-1 and TRBJ2-7; tentatively, D is TRBD1 (6 bases). Trimming left V 1 base short and J 3 bases short, with 10 bases between. CDR1 and CDR2 (germline): MGHRA, YSYEKL. The CDR3 runs to 14 residues. CDR3 in amino acids: CASSQVGRGYEQYF. In nucleotides, the CDR3 is TGCGCCAGCAGCCAAGTAGGCAGGGGCTACGAGCAGTACTTC.

The rearrangement uses TRBV11-3 and TRBJ2-2, with TRBD2 matching over 10 bases. CDR1 is SGHNT and CDR2 is YENEEA in the germline V gene. This CDR3 comprises 16 residues. J was trimmed by 6 bases and V by 2 bases; bases with no gene match: 6. CDR3 region: CASSLRIAGGPGELFF. In nucleotides, the CDR3 is TGTGCCAGCAGCTTACGTATAGCGGGGGGCCCCGGGGAGCTGTTTTTT.

This chain uses TRBV10-3 with TRBJ2-2, with 9 bases matching TRBD1. V lost 5 bases, J lost 0 bases, and 16 bases stayed unmatched. CDR3 size: 20 residues. Germline V gene lookup returns CDR1 ENHRY and CDR2 SYGVKD. The CDR3 DNA is TGTGCCATCAGTTCTGTGTCGTTAGACAGGGGGATCGCGAACACCGGGGAGCTGTTTTTT. This codes for CAISSVSLDRGIANTGELFF.

This clone was observed once. The chain combines TRBV2 with TRBJ1-2; D ambiguous. In germline, CDR1 is SNHLY, CDR2 FYNNEI. V was cut by 6 bases and J by 6 bases, with 14 bases left in between. This CDR3 spans 13 amino acids. The CDR3 sequence is CASSPGRWDGYTF. The CDR3 DNA is TGTGCCAGCAGCCCGGGGAGGTGGGATGGCTACACCTTC.

The genes are TRBV7-2 and TRBJ1-6; a possible D gene is TRBD1 (6 bases). Germline V gene lookup returns CDR1 SGHTA and CDR2 FQGNSA. V lost 1 base, J lost 9 bases, and 7 bases lay in between. The CDR3 covers 13 residues. The CDR3 DNA reads TGTGCCAGCAGCTTAGGGACAGCTTCACCCCTCCACTTT. This gives the protein CASSLGTASPLHF.

V is TRBV3-1 (or the pseudogene TRBV3-2) and J is TRBJ2-5; D perhaps matches TRBD2 (6 bases). CDR1 LGHDT and CDR2 YNNKEL come from the germline V gene (reference sequence). V lost 0 bases to trimming and J lost 4 bases, with 9 bases between them. The CDR3 is made up of 14 amino acids. The CDR3 nucleotides are TGTGCCAGCAGCCAAGATACTAGCACAGAGACCCAGTACTTC. It translates to CASSQDTSTETQYF.

This clone was found many times. The chain combines TRBV9 with TRBJ1-5, with D possibly TRBD1 on 6 matching bases. Trimming removed 0 bases at V and 4 bases at J, with 11 bases between. The CDR3 covers 15 residues. Looked up from germline, CDR1 is SGDLS and CDR2 is YYNGEE. CDR3 residues: CASSVDWTENQPQHF. CDR3 coding DNA: TGTGCCAGCAGCGTAGATTGGACAGAAAATCAGCCCCAGCATTTT.

The chain is built from TRBV6-5 and TRBJ2-1; 12 nucleotides align to TRBD2. J was trimmed by 9 bases and V by 1 base; bases with no gene match: 1. This CDR3 spans 14 amino acids. Germline V CDR1 and CDR2: MNHEY, SVGAGI. The CDR3 DNA sequence: TGTGCCAGCAGTTACTTACTAGCGGGGGGTGAGCAGTTCTTC. It codes for CASSYLLAGGEQFF.

The J gene is TRBJ2-3, the V gene TRBV7-9; tentative D call: TRBD1 (5 bases). CDR1 SEHNR and CDR2 FQNEAQ come from the germline V gene (reference sequence). This CDR3 is built from 16 residues. Between the trimmed V and J ends, which lost 3 bases and 6 bases, there was a span of 19 bases. The CDR3 nucleotides read TGTGCCAGCAGCTTCAGCCCGGGCCTTGGGGCCGATACGCAGTATTTT. Amino acids: CASSFSPGLGADTQYF.

The rearrangement joins TRBV7-2 to TRBJ2-3; 8 bases are a match to TRBD2. Germline V gene data show CDR1 as SGHTA and CDR2 as FQGNSA. The CDR3 loop spans 16 amino acids. J was trimmed by 0 bases and V by 5 bases; bases with no gene match: 7. The CDR3 is CASSPGGGPSTDTQYF. The CDR3 DNA sequence: TGTGCCAGCAGCCCAGGCGGGGGGCCTAGCACAGATACGCAGTATTTT.

The rearrangement uses TRBV2 and TRBJ2-1; D is unclear. CDR3 length equals 13 residues. V was clipped by 6 bases and J by 3 bases, with 9 bases between them. CDR1 is SNHLY, CDR2 FYNNEI, per germline. The chain's CDR3 is CASSEVDYNEQFF. The CDR3 DNA reads TGTGCCAGCAGCGAGGTCGACTACAATGAGCAGTTCTTC.

The CDR3 DNA is TGTGCCAGCAGCTTGGGGCAGCGCACCTACGAGCAGTACTTC. Translating gives CASSLGQRTYEQYF. This chain links TRBV5-6 with TRBJ2-7; D is uncertain. Per germline, CDR1 SGHDT and CDR2 YYEEEE. This CDR3 comprises 14 residues. Trimming took off 0 bases at V and 2 bases at J, with 9 bases between the two ends.

This rearrangement joins TRBV13 to TRBJ2-1, with 9 bases lining up with TRBD1. The CDR3 contains 16 residues. CDR1 is PRHDT and CDR2 is FYEKMQ in the germline V gene (reference sequence). Trimming at V came to 5 bases and at J to 2 bases, leaving 7 bases not matched to a gene. CDR3 nucleotides: TGTGCCAGCAGCCGTAGGACAGGGGTGGCCTACAATGAGCAGTTCTTC. It encodes CASSRRTGVAYNEQFF.